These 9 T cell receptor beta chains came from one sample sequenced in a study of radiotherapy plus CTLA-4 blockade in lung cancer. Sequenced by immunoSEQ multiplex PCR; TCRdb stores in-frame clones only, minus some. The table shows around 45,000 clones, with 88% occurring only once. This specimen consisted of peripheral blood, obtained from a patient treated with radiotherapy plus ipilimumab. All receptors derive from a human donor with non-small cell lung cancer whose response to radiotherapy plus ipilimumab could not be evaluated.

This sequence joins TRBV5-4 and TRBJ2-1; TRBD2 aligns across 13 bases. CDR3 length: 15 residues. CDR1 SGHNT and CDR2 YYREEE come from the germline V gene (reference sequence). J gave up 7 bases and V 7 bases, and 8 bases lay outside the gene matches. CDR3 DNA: TGTGCCAGCGCCCAGACTAGCGGGGGGAGAAATGAGCAGTTCTTC. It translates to CASAQTSGGRNEQFF.

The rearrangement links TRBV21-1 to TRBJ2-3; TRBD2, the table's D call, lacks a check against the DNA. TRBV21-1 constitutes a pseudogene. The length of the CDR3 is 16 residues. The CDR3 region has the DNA TGTGCCAGCCGGCGCTCTCTAGCGGGCGTTTTAGATACGCAGTATTTT. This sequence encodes CASRRSLAGVLDTQYF.

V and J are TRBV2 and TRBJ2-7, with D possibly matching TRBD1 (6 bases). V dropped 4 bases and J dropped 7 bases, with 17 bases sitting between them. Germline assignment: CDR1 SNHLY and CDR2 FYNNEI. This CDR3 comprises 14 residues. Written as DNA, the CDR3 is TGTGCCAGCAGTGCAGGGCCAGGGGTTGGAGAGCAGTACTTC. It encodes CASSAGPGVGEQYF.

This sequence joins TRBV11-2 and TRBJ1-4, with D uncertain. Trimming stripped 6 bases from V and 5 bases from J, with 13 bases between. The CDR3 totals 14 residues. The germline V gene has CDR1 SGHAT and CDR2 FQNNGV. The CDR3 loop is CASSVGQNNEKLFF. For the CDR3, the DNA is TGTGCCAGCAGTGTTGGGCAGAACAATGAAAAACTGTTTTTT.

For the CDR3, the DNA is TGTGCCAGGGGGGAAACAGGGCGGAGAACTGAAGCTTTCTTT. Its protein product is CARGETGRRTEAFF. The chain recombines TRBV11-2 with TRBJ1-1, with D possibly TRBD1 on 6 matching bases. The V end lost 9 bases, the J end lost 5 bases, and 19 bases lay between the germline ends. This CDR3 has 14 residues. Germline loops: CDR1 SGHAT, CDR2 FQNNGV.

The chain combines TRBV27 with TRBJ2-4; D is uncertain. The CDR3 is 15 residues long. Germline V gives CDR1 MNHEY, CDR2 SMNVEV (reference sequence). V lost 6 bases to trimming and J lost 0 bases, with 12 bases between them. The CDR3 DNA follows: TGTGCCAGCAGGTCCACAGTTTTAGCCAAAAACATTCAGTACTTC. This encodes CASRSTVLAKNIQYF.

The chain's CDR3 is CASSLTVNSYEQYF. The CDR3 DNA reads as TGTGCCAGCAGTTTAACGGTCAACTCCTACGAGCAGTACTTC. The chain recombines TRBV27 with TRBJ2-5; D remains unclear. The DNA end lines up better with TRBJ2-7; the J call may be wrong. The CDR3 extends over 14 amino acids. Germline-derived CDR1 and CDR2 are MNHEY and SMNVEV (reference sequence).

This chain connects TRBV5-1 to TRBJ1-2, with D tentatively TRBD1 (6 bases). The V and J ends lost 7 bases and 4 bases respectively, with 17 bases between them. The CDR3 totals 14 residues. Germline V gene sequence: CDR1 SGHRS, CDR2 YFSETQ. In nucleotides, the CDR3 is TGCGCCAGCGGCCCTTCGGACAGCTCCTATGGCTACACCTTC. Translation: CASGPSDSSYGYTF.

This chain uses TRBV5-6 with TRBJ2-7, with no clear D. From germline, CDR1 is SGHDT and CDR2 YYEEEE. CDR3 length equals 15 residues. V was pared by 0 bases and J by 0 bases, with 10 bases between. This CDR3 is CASSLDTSPSYEQYF. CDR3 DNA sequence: TGTGCCAGCAGCTTGGACACCTCTCCCTCCTACGAGCAGTACTTC.